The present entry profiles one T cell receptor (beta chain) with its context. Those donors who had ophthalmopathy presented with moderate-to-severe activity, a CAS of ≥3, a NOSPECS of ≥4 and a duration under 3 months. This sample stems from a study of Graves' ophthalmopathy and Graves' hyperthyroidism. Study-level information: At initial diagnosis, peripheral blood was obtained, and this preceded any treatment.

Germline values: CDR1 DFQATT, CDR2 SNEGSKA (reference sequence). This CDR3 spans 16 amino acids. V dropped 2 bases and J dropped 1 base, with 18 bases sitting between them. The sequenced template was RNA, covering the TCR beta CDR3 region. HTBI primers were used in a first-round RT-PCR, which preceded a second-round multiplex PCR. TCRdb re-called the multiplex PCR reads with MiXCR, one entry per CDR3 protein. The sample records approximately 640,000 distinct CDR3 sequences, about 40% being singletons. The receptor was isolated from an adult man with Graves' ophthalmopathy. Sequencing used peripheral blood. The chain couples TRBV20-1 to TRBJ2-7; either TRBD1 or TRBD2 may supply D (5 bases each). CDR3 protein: CSARIVGAPPSYEQYF. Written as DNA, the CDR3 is TGCAGTGCTAGAATTGTCGGGGCCCCTCCTTCCTACGAGCAGTACTTC.